This note documents a single T cell receptor (beta chain) sequence. TCRdb used MiXCR to reprocess the 5' RACE reads, holding one entry per CDR3 protein. The sample contains hundreds of thousands of distinct CDR3 sequences, roughly 8% of which appear only once. This entry comes from a study of identical twins. This CDR3 is built from 13 residues. The trim removed 3 bases at V and 6 bases at J, leaving 5 bases unmatched. Germline lookup yields CDR1 KGHSH and CDR2 LQKENI. Separately, the same data were catalogued under a study of yellow fever vaccine responses in identical twins.

Sequenced sample: PBMCs. The receptor was isolated from a woman aged 18 to 35 in good health. The chain has TRBV18 and TRBJ2-7, with 7 bases fitting TRBD1. The CDR3 here is CASSPDRKGEQYF. CDR3 coding DNA: TGTGCCAGCTCACCGGACAGGAAGGGCGAGCAGTACTTC.